This T cell receptor (beta chain) stems from a study of T cell responses to AZD1222 COVID-19 vaccine. Trimming at V came to 1 base and at J to 7 bases, leaving 6 bases not matched to a gene. Germline lookup yields CDR1 SGHVS and CDR2 FNYEAQ. The CDR3 consists of 16 residues. Study results and limitations: Vaccine-associated CD4 TCRs ranged over spike, dominating at 160-218 and 743-854. The breadth and depth of Spike-specific TCRs increased once two AZD1222 doses had been given. Most donors were white British and more were female, and clonal diversity was possibly underestimated.

The assay was immunoSEQ multiplex PCR, and TCRdb's table has in-frame clones only and misses some. Of 45,000 to 55,000 clones in the sample, around 80% were seen once. Of note for this clone: Its antigen remains unidentified.

This material consisted of peripheral blood, taken on day 0 of AZD1222 vaccination. The receptor was derived from an adult in good health. This chain connects TRBV7-6 to TRBJ1-6; 8 nucleotides line up with TRBD1. In DNA, the CDR3 is TGTGCCAGCAGCTTAGGGTCAGGACAGGGAAATTCACCCCTCCACTTT. It yields the protein CASSLGSGQGNSPLHF.